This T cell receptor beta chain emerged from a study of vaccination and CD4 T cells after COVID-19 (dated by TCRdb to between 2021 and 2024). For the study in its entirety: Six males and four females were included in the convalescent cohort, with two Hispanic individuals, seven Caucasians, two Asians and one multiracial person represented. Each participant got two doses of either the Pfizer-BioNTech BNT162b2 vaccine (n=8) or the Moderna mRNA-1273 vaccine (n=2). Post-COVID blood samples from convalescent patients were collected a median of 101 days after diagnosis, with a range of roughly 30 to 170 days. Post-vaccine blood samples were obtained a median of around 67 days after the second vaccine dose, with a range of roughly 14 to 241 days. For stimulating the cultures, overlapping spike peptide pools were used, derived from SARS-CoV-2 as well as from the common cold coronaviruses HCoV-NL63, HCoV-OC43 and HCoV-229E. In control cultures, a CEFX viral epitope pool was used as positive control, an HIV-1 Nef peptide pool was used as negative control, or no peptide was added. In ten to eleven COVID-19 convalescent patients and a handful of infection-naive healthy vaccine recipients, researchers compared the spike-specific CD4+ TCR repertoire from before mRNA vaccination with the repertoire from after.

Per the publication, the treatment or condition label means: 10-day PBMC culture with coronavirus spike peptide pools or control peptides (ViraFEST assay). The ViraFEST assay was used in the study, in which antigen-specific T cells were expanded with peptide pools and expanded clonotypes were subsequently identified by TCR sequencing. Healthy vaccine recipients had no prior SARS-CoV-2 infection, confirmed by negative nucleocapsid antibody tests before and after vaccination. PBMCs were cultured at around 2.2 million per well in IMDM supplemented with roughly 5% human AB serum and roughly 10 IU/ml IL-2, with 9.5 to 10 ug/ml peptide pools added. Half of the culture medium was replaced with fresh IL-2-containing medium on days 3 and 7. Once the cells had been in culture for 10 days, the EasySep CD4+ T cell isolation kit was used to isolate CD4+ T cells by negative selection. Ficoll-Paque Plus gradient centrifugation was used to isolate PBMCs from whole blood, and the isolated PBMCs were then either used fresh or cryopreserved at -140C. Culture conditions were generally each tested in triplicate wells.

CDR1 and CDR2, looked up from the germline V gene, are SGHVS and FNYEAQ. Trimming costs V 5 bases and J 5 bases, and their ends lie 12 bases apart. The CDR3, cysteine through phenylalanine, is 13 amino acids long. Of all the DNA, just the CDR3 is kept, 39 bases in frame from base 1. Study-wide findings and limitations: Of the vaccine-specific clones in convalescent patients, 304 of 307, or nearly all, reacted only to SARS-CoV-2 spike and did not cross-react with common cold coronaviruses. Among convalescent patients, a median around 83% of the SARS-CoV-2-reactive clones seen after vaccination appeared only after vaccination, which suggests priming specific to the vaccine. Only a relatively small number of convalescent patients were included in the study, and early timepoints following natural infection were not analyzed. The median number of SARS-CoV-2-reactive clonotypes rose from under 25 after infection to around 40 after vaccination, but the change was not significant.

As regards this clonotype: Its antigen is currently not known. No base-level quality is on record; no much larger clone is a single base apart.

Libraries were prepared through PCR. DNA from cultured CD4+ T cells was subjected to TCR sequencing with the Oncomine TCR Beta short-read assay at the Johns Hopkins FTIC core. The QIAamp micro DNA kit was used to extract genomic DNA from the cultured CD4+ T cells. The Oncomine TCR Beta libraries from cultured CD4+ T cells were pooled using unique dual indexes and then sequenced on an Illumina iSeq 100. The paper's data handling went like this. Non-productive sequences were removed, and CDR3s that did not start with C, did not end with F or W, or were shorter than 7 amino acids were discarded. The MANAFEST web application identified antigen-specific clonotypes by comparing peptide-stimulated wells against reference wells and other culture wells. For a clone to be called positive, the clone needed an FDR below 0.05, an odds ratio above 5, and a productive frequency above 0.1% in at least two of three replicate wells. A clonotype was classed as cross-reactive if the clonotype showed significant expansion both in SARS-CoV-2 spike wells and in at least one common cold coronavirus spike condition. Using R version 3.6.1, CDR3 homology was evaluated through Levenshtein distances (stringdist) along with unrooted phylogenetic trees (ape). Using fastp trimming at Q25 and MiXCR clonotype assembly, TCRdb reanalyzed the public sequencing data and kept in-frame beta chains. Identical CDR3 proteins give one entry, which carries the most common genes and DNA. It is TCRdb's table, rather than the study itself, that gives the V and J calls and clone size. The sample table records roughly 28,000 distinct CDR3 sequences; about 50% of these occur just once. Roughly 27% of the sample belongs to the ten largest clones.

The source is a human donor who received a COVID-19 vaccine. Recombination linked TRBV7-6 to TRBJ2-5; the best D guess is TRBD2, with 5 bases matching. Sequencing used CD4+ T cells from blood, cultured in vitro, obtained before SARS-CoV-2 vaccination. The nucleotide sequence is TGTGCCAGCAGCCGACGAGGGTGGGAGACCCAGTACTTC. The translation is CASSRRGWETQYF.